This T cell receptor (beta chain) was captured in a study of T cell responses to AZD1222 COVID-19 vaccine. Assay used: immunoSEQ multiplex PCR; TCRdb lists only in-frame clones, some missing. The table includes 100,000 to 150,000 clones, about 87% detected once. Study-wide results and caveats: The peak T cell response came first, and repertoires were sampled only after it. At baseline, just a handful of AZD1222 recipients tested seropositive. Clonal diversity was possibly underestimated, and the donors were mostly white British, with more females. Recipients of two AZD1222 doses showed rising Spike-specific TCR breadth and depth.

Comments on this clone: The antigen remains undetermined.

The V end lost 3 bases, the J end lost 0 bases, and 9 bases lay between the germline ends. The CDR3 spans 15 residues. From germline, CDR1 is SGDLS and CDR2 YYNGEE. This sample comprised peripheral blood, obtained on day 0 of AZD1222 vaccination. This chain joins TRBV9 and TRBJ1-4, with D unclear. The receptor's source is an adult in good health. The CDR3 sequence: CASSGSGATNEKLFF. DNA of the CDR3: TGTGCCAGCAGCGGCTCTGGTGCAACTAATGAAAAACTGTTTTTT.